This TCR beta chain was captured in a study of blood T cell repertoires in COVID-19. For the study at large: Researchers got acute and convalescent COVID-19 samples from the United States, Italy and Spain. PBMCs, B-cell-depleted T cells, or T cells provided the cDNA or gDNA that made up the material.

The CDR3 loop spans 14 amino acids. Germline V gene data show CDR1 as SGDLS and CDR2 as YYNGEE. Trimming took 0 bases from V and 5 from J, leaving 11 bases between them. Original processing notes: Reference gene primer amplification in the assay estimated nucleated cell counts. This table comes from immunoSEQ multiplex PCR, and its TCRdb copy is limited to in-frame clones, with some not included. V, J and clone size are taken as reported in that table, and D and trimming were inferred from the DNA itself. This sample carries around 290,000 clones, roughly 90% of them seen once, and the ten largest clones take around 14%.

The chain employs TRBV9 and TRBJ1-2, with a possible D match to TRBD1 (5 bases). The sequenced sample consisted of peripheral blood. The origin of this receptor is a woman between 70 and 85 years old with COVID-19, enrolled during active disease. The CDR3 protein is CASSVASDSYGYTF. For the CDR3, the DNA is TGTGCCAGCAGCGTAGCCTCAGACAGTTATGGCTACACCTTC.